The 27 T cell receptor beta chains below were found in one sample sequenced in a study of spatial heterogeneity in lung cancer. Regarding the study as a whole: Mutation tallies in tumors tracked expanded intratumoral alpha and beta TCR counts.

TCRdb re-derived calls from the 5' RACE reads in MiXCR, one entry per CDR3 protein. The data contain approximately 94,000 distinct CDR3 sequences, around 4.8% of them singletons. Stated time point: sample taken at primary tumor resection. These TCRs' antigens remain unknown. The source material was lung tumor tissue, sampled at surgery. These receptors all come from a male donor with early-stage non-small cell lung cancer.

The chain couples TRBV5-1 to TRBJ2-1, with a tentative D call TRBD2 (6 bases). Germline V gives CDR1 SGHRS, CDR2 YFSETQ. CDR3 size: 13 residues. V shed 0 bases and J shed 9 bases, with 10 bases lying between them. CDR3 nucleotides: TGCGCCAGCAGCTTGGGACGGGACTCTGAGCAGTTCTTC. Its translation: CASSLGRDSEQFF.

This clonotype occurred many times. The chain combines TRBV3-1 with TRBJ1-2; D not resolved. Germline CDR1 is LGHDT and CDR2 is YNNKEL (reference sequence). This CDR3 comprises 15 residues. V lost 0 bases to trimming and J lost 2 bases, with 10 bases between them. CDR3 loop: CASSQDLQDNYGYTF. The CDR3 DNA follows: TGTGCCAGCAGCCAAGATCTGCAGGACAACTATGGCTACACCTTC.

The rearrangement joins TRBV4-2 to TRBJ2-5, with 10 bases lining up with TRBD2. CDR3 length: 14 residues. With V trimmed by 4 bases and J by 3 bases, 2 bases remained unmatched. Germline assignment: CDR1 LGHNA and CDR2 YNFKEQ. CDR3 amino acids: CASSPSGSEETQYF. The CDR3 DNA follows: TGTGCCAGCAGCCCTAGCGGGAGCGAAGAGACCCAGTACTTC.

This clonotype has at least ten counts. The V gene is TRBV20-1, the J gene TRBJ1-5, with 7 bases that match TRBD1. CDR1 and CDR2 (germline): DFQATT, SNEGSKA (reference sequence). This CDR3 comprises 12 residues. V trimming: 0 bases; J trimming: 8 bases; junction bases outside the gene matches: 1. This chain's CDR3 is CSARDQGEPQHF. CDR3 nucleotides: TGCAGTGCTAGAGATCAGGGGGAGCCCCAGCATTTT.

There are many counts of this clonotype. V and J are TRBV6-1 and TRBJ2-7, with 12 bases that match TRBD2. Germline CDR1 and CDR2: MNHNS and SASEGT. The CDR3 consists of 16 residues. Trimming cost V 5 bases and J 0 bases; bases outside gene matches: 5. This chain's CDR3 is CASSPTSGGSSYEQYF. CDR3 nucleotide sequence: TGTGCCAGCAGTCCGACTAGCGGGGGTAGCTCCTACGAGCAGTACTTC.

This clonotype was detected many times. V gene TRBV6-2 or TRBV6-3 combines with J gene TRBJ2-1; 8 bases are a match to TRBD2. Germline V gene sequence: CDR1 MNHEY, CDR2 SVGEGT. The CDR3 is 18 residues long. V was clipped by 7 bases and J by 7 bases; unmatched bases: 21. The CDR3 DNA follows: TGTGCCAGCAAACCTCTTGTCCCTCAGCTAGCGGGTATTAATGAGCAGTTCTTC. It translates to CASKPLVPQLAGINEQFF.

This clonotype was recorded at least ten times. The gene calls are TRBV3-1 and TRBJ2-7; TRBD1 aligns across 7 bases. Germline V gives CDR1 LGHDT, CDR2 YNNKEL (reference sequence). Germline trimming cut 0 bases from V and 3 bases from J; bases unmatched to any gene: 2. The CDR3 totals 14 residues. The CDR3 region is CASSQEAGGYEQYF. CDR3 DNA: TGTGCCAGCAGCCAAGAAGCAGGGGGCTACGAGCAGTACTTC.

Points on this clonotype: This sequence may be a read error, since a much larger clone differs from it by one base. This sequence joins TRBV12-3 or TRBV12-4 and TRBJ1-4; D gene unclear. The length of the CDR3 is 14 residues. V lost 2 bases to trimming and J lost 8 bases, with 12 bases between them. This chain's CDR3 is CASSLPMGGEKLFF. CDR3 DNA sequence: TGTGCCAGCAGTTTACCCATGGGTGGGGAAAAACTGTTTTTT.

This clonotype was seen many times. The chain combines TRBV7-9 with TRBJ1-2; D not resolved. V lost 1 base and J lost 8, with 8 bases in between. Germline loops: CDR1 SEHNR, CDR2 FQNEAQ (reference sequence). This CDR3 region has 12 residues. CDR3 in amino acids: CASSLDGRGYTF. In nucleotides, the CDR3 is TGTGCCAGCAGCTTAGACGGCCGGGGCTACACCTTC.

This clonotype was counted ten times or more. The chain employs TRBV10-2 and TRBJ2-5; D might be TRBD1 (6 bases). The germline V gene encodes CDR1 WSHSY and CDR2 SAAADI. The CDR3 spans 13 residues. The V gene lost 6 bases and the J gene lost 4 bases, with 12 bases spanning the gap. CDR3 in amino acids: CASRDSYLETQYF. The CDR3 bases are TGCGCCAGCAGGGACAGTTATTTAGAGACCCAGTACTTC.

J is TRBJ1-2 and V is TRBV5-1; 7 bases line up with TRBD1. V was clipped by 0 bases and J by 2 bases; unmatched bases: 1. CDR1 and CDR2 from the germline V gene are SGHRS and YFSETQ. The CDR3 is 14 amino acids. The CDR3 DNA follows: TGCGCCAGCAGCTTGGAGGGACAGAACTATGGCTACACCTTC. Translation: CASSLEGQNYGYTF.

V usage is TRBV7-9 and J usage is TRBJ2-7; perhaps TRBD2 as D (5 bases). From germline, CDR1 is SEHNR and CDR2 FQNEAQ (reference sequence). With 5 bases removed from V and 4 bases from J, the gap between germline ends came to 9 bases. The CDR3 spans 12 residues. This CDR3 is CASSVGKYEQYF. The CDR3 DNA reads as TGTGCCAGCAGCGTCGGGAAATACGAGCAGTACTTC.

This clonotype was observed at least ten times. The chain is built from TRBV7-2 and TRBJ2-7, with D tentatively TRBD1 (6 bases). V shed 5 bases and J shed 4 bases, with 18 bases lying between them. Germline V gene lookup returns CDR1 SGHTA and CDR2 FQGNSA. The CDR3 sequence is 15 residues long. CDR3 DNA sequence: TGTGCCAGCAGCCTAGACAGGACGTCGGTTTACGAGCAGTACTTC. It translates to CASSLDRTSVYEQYF.

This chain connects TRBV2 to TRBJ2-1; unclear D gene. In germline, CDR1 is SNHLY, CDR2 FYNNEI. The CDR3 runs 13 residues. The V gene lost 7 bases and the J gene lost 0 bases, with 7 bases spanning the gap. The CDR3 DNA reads TGTGCCAGCATCCGTATCTCCTACAATGAGCAGTTCTTC. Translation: CASIRISYNEQFF.

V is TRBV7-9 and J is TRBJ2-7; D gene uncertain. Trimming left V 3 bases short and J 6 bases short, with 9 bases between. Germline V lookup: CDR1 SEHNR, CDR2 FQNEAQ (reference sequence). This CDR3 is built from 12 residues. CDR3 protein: CASSFWVSEQYF. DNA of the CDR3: TGTGCCAGCAGCTTTTGGGTCAGCGAGCAGTACTTC.

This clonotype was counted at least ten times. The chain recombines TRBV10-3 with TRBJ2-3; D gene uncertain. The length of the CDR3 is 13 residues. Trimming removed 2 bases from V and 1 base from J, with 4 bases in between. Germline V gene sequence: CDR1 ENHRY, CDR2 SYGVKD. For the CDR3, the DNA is TGTGCCATCAGTGAGCAGGGCACAGATACGCAGTATTTT. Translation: CAISEQGTDTQYF.

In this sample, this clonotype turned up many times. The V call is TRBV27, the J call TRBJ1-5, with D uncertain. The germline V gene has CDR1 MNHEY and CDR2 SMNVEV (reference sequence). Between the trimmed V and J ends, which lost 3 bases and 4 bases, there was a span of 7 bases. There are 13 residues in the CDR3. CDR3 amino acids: CASSFGENQPQHF. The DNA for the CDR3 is TGTGCCAGCAGTTTTGGGGAAAATCAGCCCCAGCATTTT.

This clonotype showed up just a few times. CDR3 coding DNA: TGCAGCGTTGAAGATGTCTCCCTACGTGGGTCGGGGTACGCGGTCAATGAGCAGTTCTTC. It encodes CSVEDVSLRGSGYAVNEQFF. The chain links TRBV29-1 to TRBJ2-1, with a tentative D call TRBD2 (5 bases). Germline V lookup: CDR1 SQVTM, CDR2 ANQGSEA. Trimming removed 0 bases from V and 6 bases from J, with 30 bases in between. The CDR3 consists of 20 residues.

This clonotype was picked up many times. The CDR3 is CASSHGLDYNEQFF. The CDR3 region has the DNA TGTGCCAGCAGCCACGGACTAGACTACAATGAGCAGTTCTTC. The rearrangement uses TRBV3-1 and TRBJ2-1; 7 positions agree with TRBD2. The germline gives CDR1 LGHDT, CDR2 YNNKEL (reference sequence). V was clipped by 3 bases and J by 3 bases; unmatched bases: 2. The CDR3 is 14 amino acids.

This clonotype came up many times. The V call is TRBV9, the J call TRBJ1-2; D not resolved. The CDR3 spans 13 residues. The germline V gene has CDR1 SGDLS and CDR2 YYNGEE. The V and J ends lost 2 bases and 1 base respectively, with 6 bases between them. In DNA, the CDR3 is TGTGCCAGCAGCGTCGATTTTAACTATGGCTACACCTTC. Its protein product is CASSVDFNYGYTF.

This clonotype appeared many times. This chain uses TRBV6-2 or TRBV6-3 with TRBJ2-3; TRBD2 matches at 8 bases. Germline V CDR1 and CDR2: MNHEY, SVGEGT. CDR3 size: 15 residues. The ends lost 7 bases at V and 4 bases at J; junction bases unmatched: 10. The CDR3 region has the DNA TGTGCCAGCACCTTAGCGGGAATCGCCTCAGATACGCAGTATTTT. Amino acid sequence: CASTLAGIASDTQYF.

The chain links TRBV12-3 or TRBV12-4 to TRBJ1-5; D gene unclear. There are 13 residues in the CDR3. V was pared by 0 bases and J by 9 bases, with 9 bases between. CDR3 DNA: TGTGCCAGCAGTTTAGCGGGAGGCCGGCCCCAGCATTTT. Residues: CASSLAGGRPQHF.

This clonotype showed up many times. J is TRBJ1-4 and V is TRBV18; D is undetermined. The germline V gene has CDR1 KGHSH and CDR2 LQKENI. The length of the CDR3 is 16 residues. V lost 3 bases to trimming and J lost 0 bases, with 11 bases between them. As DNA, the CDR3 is TGTGCCAGCTCACCCCCGGGAAGGGCAACTAATGAAAAACTGTTTTTT. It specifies CASSPPGRATNEKLFF.

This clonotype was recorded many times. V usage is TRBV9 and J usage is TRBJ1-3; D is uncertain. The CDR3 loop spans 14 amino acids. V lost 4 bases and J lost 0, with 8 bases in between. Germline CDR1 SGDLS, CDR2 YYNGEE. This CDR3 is CASSLQNSGNTIYF. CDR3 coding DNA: TGTGCCAGCAGCCTACAGAACTCTGGAAACACCATATATTTT.

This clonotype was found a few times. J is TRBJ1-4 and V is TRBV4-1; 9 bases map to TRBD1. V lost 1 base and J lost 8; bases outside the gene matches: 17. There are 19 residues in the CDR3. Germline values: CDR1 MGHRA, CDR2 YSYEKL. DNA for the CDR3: TGCGCCAGCAGCCAAGTGGAATTTGTTCTCGGGACAGGGCGCGAAAAACTGTTTTTT. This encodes CASSQVEFVLGTGREKLFF.

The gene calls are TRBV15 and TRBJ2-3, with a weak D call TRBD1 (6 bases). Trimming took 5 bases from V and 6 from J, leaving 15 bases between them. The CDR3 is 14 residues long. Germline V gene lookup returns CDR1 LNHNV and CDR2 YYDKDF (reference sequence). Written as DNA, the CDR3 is TGTGCCACCAGCCGACAGGAAGACTTGGATACGCAGTATTTT. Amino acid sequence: CATSRQEDLDTQYF.

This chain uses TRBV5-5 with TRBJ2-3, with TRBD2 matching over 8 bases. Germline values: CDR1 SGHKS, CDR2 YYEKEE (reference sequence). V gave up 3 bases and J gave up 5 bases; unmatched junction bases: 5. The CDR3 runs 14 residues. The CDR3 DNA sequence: TGTGCCAGCAGCTATAGCGGGACCGGAGATACGCAGTATTTT. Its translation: CASSYSGTGDTQYF.